Each of the 3 T cell receptor beta chains below was sequenced from the same sample in a study of beta chain features in type 1 diabetes (dated by TCRdb to 2016 to 2018). The library was obtained by the immunoSEQ multiplex PCR assay. The entire isolated RNA was reverse transcribed using the High Capacity cDNA Reverse Transcription Kit, and thus expressed TCRB transcripts were sequenced. TCRdb obtained this table from immuneACCESS and retained in-frame rearrangements with V and J assigned. These tables miss some clones; where compared with another copy, unresolved V genes account for less than half of the shortfall, and the remainder is unexplained. Within this sample are approximately 84,000 clones, with 30% to 35% of them counted one time only. The ten largest make up approximately 0.45% of the sample. The sequencing sample was made of stem cell memory CD4+ T cells from blood. The cell subset or site tag for this specimen amounts to: stem cell-like memory CD4+ T cells. The receptors were gathered from a woman under 30 in good health.

About this clone: Other nucleotide sequences in the sample specify the same CDR3. The chain has TRBV29-1 and TRBJ2-3; 7 nucleotides match TRBD2. V trimming: 6 bases; J trimming: 4 bases; junction bases outside the gene matches: 10. The germline V gene encodes CDR1 SQVTM and CDR2 ANQGSEA. This CDR3 region has 14 residues. CDR3 loop: CSVQGLAGADTQYF. In DNA, the CDR3 is TGCAGCGTCCAGGGACTGGCGGGAGCAGATACGCAGTATTTT.

This clone occurred a few times. This sequence joins TRBV7-9 and TRBJ1-1; D gene unclear. Trimming cost V 7 bases and J 2 bases, with 11 bases left between them. Germline CDR1 reads SEHNR; CDR2 reads FQNEAQ (reference sequence). The CDR3 spans 13 residues. CDR3 in amino acids: CASNREANTEAFF. For the CDR3, the DNA is TGTGCCAGCAATCGGGAAGCCAACACTGAAGCTTTCTTT.

This chain's CDR3 is CASSPGSGYNEQFF. The CDR3 nucleotides read TGTGCCAGCAGCCCCGGGAGCGGTTACAATGAGCAGTTCTTC. V usage is TRBV11-3 and J usage is TRBJ2-1; D may be TRBD2 (6 bases). With 5 bases removed from V and 4 bases from J, the gap between germline ends came to 12 bases. The germline V gene encodes CDR1 SGHNT and CDR2 YENEEA. The CDR3 sequence is 14 residues long.